This T cell receptor beta chain was identified in a study of shared clonotypes between healthy human individuals. For the study at large: Per donor, CD8 memory used one plate, CD8 naive used two, CD4 memory used three and CD4 naive used three.

Method: immunoSEQ multiplex PCR; TCRdb's copy keeps in-frame clones and lacks some. The profile covers 630,000 or so clones, with roughly 98% appearing a single time and approximately 0.3% taken by the ten largest. Naive CD8 cells comprised CD45RO-negative, CCR7-positively selected cells, excluding terminally differentiated effector memory CD45RA+ cells. The CDR3 contains 11 residues. The sequenced material came from naive CD8+ T cells sorted from blood. The receptor comes from a man aged 30-40 years in good health. The chain joins TRBV21-1 to TRBJ2-7; the D call TRBD1 from the table was never checked on the DNA. TRBV21-1 is a documented pseudogene. The DNA for the CDR3 is TGTGCCAGCAGTGAAGGGGACGAGCAGTACTTC. Amino acid sequence: CASSEGDEQYF.